This is a list of T cell receptor beta chains from one sample in a study of graft-versus-host responses after intestinal transplantation. The method was immunoSEQ multiplex PCR; TCRdb's version includes in-frame clones alone and lacks a portion of them. The repertoire consists of approximately 90,000 clones, with about 87% occurring once and the leading ten covering 0.28%. Antigens for these TCRs are unknown. This material consisted of unstimulated CD4+ T cells sorted from spleen or lymph node cells, taken before transplant. These TCRs come from a human donor who was the organ donor for an intestinal transplant. Each CDR3 is given with its conserved first and last residue. The D gene is left open where the match is weak. The listing skips clone size in some rows; elsewhere it reads once, few, many or a size class.

>TRBV4-2|once|TRBJ2-3|TRBD2
TGTGCCAGCAGCCCACGTTTAGCGGGGGGAAGAGGAGATACGCAGTATTTT
CASSPRLAGGRGDTQYF
>TRBV12-5|-|TRBJ1-4|TRBD1
TGTGCTAGTGGTTTGGTACTCGACAGGGGTAATGAAAAACTGTTTTTT
CASGLVLDRGNEKLFF
>TRBV7-2|-|TRBJ2-5|-
TGTGCCAGCAGCTTAGCCAGGGAGACCCAGTACTTC
CASSLARETQYF
>TRBV9|-|TRBJ2-5|TRBD1
TGTGCCAGCAGCCCGTGGACAGGGCAAGAGACCCAGTACTTC
CASSPWTGQETQYF
>TRBV23-1|-|TRBJ2-2|-
TGCGCCAGCAGTCCTTGGGGGCAGTGGACCGGGGAGCTGTTTTTT
CASSPWGQWTGELFF
>TRBV9|few|TRBJ2-7|TRBD2
TGTGCCAGCAGCCAGGGAGGGTACTACGAGCAGTACTTC
CASSQGGYYEQYF
>TRBV6-4|once|TRBJ1-2|-
TGTGCCAGCAGTCCACGAGGTGGGTTAGCTAACTATGGCTACACCTTC
CASSPRGGLANYGYTF
>TRBV15|once|TRBJ1-1|-
TGTGCCACCAGCAGAGATGCGGCTAGGGGATGGGAAGCTTTCTTT
CATSRDAARGWEAFF
>TRBV7-3|-|TRBJ1-2|TRBD1
TGTGCCAGCAGCTTAATAACCCGGGACAGGGTTAACTATGGCTACACCTTC
CASSLITRDRVNYGYTF
>TRBV11-3|-|TRBJ2-2|TRBD1
TGTGCCAGCAGCCCCGGACAGGGAAGCACCGGGGAGCTGTTTTTT
CASSPGQGSTGELFF
>TRBV5-1|few|TRBJ2-3|TRBD1
TGCGCCAGCAGCTTGGAACTGACAGGGGAAGATACGCAGTATTTT
CASSLELTGEDTQYF
>TRBV5-1|-|TRBJ2-6|-
TGCGCCAGCAGCTTCGAGGTAGCCGGGGCCAACGTCCTGACTTTC
CASSFEVAGANVLTF
>TRBV19|-|TRBJ2-7|TRBD1
TGTGCCAGTGGAGACAGGGACGAGCAGTACTTC
CASGDRDEQYF